Listed below are T cell receptor beta chains from one sample, sequenced in a study of blood T cells in healthy people across ages. MiXCR, applied by TCRdb to the 5' RACE reads, yields one record per CDR3 protein. Seen here are hundreds of thousands of distinct CDR3 sequences, approximately 44% observed once, and the top ten hold around 18%. Specimen: blood. Receptor source: a man between 60 and 75 years old in good health. The CDR3 runs from the conserved cysteine through the conserved F or W. Each record gives: V gene, clone size, D gene, J gene, CDR3 DNA, CDR3 protein. A D gene is named only where the DNA matches it firmly. Where a row states a size, it is once, few, many or the class of an expanded clone; other rows omit it.

TRBV7-6	few	NA	TRBJ2-5	TGTGCCAGCAGCCCGACCAGGGTCATCCAAGAGACCCAGTACTTC	CASSPTRVIQETQYF
TRBV9	NA	TRBD1	TRBJ1-4	TGTGCCAGCAGCGAGGGGGCGAGGGATGAAAAACTGTTTTTT	CASSEGARDEKLFF
TRBV6-5	NA	NA	TRBJ2-7	TGTGCCAGCAGTTACTCGACTAGAGGGCCGTACAATGAGCAGTACTTC	CASSYSTRGPYNEQYF
TRBV21-1	few	NA	TRBJ2-7	TGTGCCAGCATTCCGGGACAGGGGATCTACGAGCAGTACTTC	CASIPGQGIYEQYF
TRBV10-3	NA	TRBD2	TRBJ2-1	TGTGCCATCAGGGATTATAGCGGGGGGGCCGGGGGTGAGCAGTTCTTC	CAIRDYSGGAGGEQFF
TRBV29-1	NA	NA	TRBJ1-2	TGCAGCGCCGCCGGAGGGGCGCGGTCTAACTATGGCTACACCTTC	CSAAGGARSNYGYTF
TRBV2	NA	NA	TRBJ1-2	TGTGCCAGCAGTGAAGCACAGGCCTCCTATGGCTACACCTTC	CASSEAQASYGYTF
TRBV2	NA	NA	TRBJ1-2	TGTGCCAGCAGTGTGGGGGTTTTAAACTATGGCTACACCTTC	CASSVGVLNYGYTF
TRBV3-1	few	TRBD1	TRBJ1-2	TGTGCCAGCAGCCCGCTGGGGACAGGGGACTATGGCTACACCTTC	CASSPLGTGDYGYTF
TRBV7-9	NA	NA	TRBJ2-5	TGTGCCAGCAGCATAACAGATATCCAAGAGACCCAGTACTTC	CASSITDIQETQYF
TRBV20-1	NA	TRBD2	TRBJ2-7	TGCAGTGCTAGAGGACTAGCGAGCTCCTACGAGCAGTACTTC	CSARGLASSYEQYF
TRBV12-3/TRBV12-4	NA	TRBD1	TRBJ1-1	TGTGCCAGCACTTTTAAGGCTCCAGGGGGAACTGAAGCTTTCTTT	CASTFKAPGGTEAFF
TRBV12-3/TRBV12-4	many	NA	TRBJ1-6	TGTGCCAGCAGGACATTTGCGGAGAATTCACCCCTCCACTTT	CASRTFAENSPLHF
TRBV7-9	few	TRBD2	TRBJ2-1	TGTGCCAGCGGGGTTGAGGGGACTAGCGGGGGGGCTTCCTACAATGAGCAGTTCTTC	CASGVEGTSGGASYNEQFF
TRBV4-3	NA	NA	TRBJ2-2	TGCGCCAGCAGCCAAGATTATTTAGGAGCCGACAGGCTCGGGGAGCTGTTTTTT	CASSQDYLGADRLGELFF
TRBV7-8	NA	NA	TRBJ2-7	TGTGCCAGCAGCTTAGGGGTGGCAGGGATCGCCTACGAGCAGTACTTC	CASSLGVAGIAYEQYF
TRBV12-5	NA	NA	TRBJ2-5	TGTGCTAGTGGTTTGGTAGGAGAAGGCCAAGAGACCCAGTACTTC	CASGLVGEGQETQYF
TRBV6-6	few	NA	TRBJ1-2	TGTGCCAGCAGTTACCCGGAATCAGGGTTCTATGGCTACACCTTC	CASSYPESGFYGYTF
TRBV7-2	NA	TRBD1	TRBJ2-7	TGTGCCAGCAGCTCCAATCCGGGACAGGGTATGGGGCAGTACTTC	CASSSNPGQGMGQYF
TRBV12-3/TRBV12-4	NA	NA	TRBJ2-7	TGTGCCAGCAGTTTAGCGATGACGGAATACGAGCAGTACTTC	CASSLAMTEYEQYF
TRBV7-8	many	TRBD1	TRBJ1-6	TGTGCCAGCAGCGGAAACCCGTCGAGGACAGGGACTTCACCCCTCCACTTT	CASSGNPSRTGTSPLHF
TRBV7-2	NA	TRBD1	TRBJ2-7	TGTGCCAGCAGCCCGGGACAGGTATCCTACGAGCAGTACTTC	CASSPGQVSYEQYF
TRBV6-1	NA	TRBD2	TRBJ2-2	TGTGCCAGCAGTGCTCGTCCGGGACTAGCCAGCGCCGGGGAGCTGTTTTTT	CASSARPGLASAGELFF
TRBV5-1	NA	NA	TRBJ2-5	TGCGCCAGCAGCAAGGGTAGGCAAGAGACCCAGTACTTC	CASSKGRQETQYF
TRBV15	NA	NA	TRBJ1-5	TGCGCCACCAGCGGGGGCCACAGGGTCGGTAGCAAGCAGCCCCAGCATTTT	CATSGGHRVGSKQPQHF
TRBV4-1	once	NA	TRBJ2-5	TGCGCCAGCAGCCAAGATTCGACGCGGGGGCGGACCCAGTACTTC	CASSQDSTRGRTQYF
TRBV7-2	once	NA	TRBJ1-2	TGTGCCAGCAGCTTAGACGGACAGCTCTATGGCTACACCTTC	CASSLDGQLYGYTF
TRBV6-2/TRBV6-3	few	NA	TRBJ2-7	TGTGCCAGCAGTTACAGGACAGACTACGAGCAGTACTTC	CASSYRTDYEQYF
TRBV18	NA	NA	TRBJ1-5	TGTGCCAGCTCACTAACCGAGCCAATTAGCAATCAGCCCCAGCATTTT	CASSLTEPISNQPQHF
TRBV29-1	NA	NA	TRBJ2-5	TGCAGCGTCAACTCTGGGGAAGAGACCCAGTACTTC	CSVNSGEETQYF
TRBV4-3	NA	NA	TRBJ1-4	TGCGCCAGCAGCCAAGAGGCGGATAGGACGGCTGGCGATGAAAAACTGTTTTTT	CASSQEADRTAGDEKLFF
TRBV4-3	NA	TRBD2	TRBJ2-5	TGCGCCAGCAGCCAAGTTAGCGGGGAGGAGTACAATGAGCAGTACTTC	CASSQVSGEEYNEQYF
TRBV18	few	TRBD1	TRBJ2-5	TGTGCCAGCTCACCCGGACAGGCGCCCTCGGGTACGATGCAGTACTTC	CASSPGQAPSGTMQYF
TRBV12-3/TRBV12-4	NA	NA	TRBJ2-7	TGTGCCAGCAGGCCCGGGGCCTACAATGAGCAGTACTTC	CASRPGAYNEQYF
TRBV25-1	NA	NA	TRBJ2-7	TGTGCCAGCAGAGGGGACTGGGCAGGGGAAGACTACGAGCAGTACTTC	CASRGDWAGEDYEQYF
TRBV11-2	few	NA	TRBJ2-7	TGTGCCAGCAGCTCACGCCCTAGGGATGTAAGGTACGAGCAGTACTTC	CASSSRPRDVRYEQYF
TRBV6-5	few	TRBD1	TRBJ2-5	TGTGCCAGCAGTCGGAGACAGGGACAACAAGAGACCCAGTACTTC	CASSRRQGQQETQYF
TRBV28	NA	TRBD2	TRBJ2-1	TGTGCCACCAGTCAACCGGCGGGGGGCAGGTATGAGCAGTTCTTC	CATSQPAGGRYEQFF
TRBV21-1	NA	NA	TRBJ2-3	TGTGCCAGCAGCAGGACTCGGGACCTTCCCACAGATACGCAGTATTTT	CASSRTRDLPTDTQYF
TRBV5-1	few	NA	TRBJ2-7	TGCGCCAGCAGCTTGGCCAAGACAGGGACTACCTACGAGCAGTACTTC	CASSLAKTGTTYEQYF
TRBV20-1	few	NA	TRBJ1-6	TGCAGTGCAAGGAGGCAGGAGAATTCACCCCTCCACTTT	CSARRQENSPLHF
TRBV28	NA	NA	TRBJ1-1	TGTGCCAGCAGTTTTGCGGGCCACGGAGGTGAAGCTTTCTTT	CASSFAGHGGEAFF
TRBV6-5	NA	NA	TRBJ2-3	TGTGCCAGCAGTCCGAGGACAGAAATCACAGATACGCAGTATTTT	CASSPRTEITDTQYF